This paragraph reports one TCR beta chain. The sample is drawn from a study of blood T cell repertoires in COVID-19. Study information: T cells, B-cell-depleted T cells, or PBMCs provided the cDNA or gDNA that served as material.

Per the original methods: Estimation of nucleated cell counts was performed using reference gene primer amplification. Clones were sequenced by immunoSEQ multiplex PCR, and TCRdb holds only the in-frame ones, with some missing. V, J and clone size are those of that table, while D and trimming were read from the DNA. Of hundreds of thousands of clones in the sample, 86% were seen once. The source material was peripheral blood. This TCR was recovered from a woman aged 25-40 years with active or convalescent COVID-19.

The CDR3 protein is CASRPTGGLSYEQYF. The CDR3 DNA sequence: TGTGCCAGCAGGCCAACGGGAGGCCTCTCCTACGAGCAGTACTTC. V usage is TRBV27 and J usage is TRBJ2-7, with 7 nucleotides matching TRBD2. CDR1 MNHEY and CDR2 SMNVEV come from the germline V gene (reference sequence). V trimming: 6 bases; J trimming: 0 bases; junction bases outside the gene matches: 8. CDR3 size: 15 residues.